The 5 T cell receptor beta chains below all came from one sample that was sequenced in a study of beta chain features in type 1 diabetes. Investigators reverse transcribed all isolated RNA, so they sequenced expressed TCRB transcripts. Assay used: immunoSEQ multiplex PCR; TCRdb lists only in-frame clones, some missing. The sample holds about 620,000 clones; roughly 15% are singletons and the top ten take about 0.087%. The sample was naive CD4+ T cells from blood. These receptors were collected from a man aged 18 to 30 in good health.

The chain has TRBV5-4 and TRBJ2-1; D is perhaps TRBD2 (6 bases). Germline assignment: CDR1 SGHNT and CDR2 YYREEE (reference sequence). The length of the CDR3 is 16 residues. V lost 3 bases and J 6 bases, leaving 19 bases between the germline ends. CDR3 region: CASSSFRLGISNEQFF. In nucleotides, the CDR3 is TGTGCCAGCAGCTCCTTCCGACTAGGTATAAGCAATGAGCAGTTCTTC.

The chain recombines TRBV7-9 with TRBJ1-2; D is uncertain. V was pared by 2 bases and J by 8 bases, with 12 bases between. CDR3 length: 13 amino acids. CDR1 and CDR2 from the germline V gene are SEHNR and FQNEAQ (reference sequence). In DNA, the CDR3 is TGTGCCAGCAGCTTACGGGCCAAATCGGGCTACACCTTC. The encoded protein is CASSLRAKSGYTF.

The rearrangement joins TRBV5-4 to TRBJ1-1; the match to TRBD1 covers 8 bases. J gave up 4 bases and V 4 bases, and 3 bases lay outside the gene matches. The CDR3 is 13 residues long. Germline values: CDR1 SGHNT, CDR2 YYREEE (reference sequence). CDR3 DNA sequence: TGTGCCAGCAGCCCCGACAGGGGCACTGAAGCTTTCTTT. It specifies CASSPDRGTEAFF.

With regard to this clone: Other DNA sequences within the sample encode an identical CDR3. CDR3 nucleotide sequence: TGTGCCAGCAGTGATCGGAGCTCCTACAATGAGCAGTTCTTC. Translation: CASSDRSSYNEQFF. V usage is TRBV2 and J usage is TRBJ2-1; D remains unclear. Trimming pared 3 bases from V and 0 bases from J, leaving 6 bases between. The germline V gene has CDR1 SNHLY and CDR2 FYNNEI. The CDR3 has 14 amino acids.

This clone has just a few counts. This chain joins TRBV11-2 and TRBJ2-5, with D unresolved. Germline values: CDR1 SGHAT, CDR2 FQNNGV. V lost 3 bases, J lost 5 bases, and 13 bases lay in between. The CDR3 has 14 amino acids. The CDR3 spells CASSFRLSRETQYF. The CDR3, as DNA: TGTGCCAGCAGCTTTAGGCTTAGTCGGGAGACCCAGTACTTC. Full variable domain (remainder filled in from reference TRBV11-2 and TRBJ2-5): EAGVAQSPRYKIIEKRQSVAFWCNPISGHATLYWYQQILGQGPKLLIQFQNNGVVDDSQLPKDRFSAERLKGVDSTLKIQPAKLEDSAVYLCASSFRLSRETQYFGPGTRLLVL.